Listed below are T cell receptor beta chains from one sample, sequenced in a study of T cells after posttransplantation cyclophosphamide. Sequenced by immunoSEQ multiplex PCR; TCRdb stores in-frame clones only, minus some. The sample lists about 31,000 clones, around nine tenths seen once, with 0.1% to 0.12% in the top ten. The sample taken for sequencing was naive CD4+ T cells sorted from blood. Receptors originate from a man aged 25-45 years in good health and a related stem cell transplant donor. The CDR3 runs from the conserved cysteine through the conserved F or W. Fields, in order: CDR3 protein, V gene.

cdr3_aa: CASSREGAGRDTQYF
v_call: TRBV7-9

cdr3_aa: CASSPRTSGGLNTGELFF
v_call: TRBV9

cdr3_aa: CASSRDRVVYEQYF
v_call: TRBV5-1

cdr3_aa: CASSSAGSGSYNEQFF
v_call: TRBV5-1

cdr3_aa: CASSSGQTNQPQHF
v_call: TRBV2

cdr3_aa: CASSARHAYEQYF
v_call: TRBV6-1

cdr3_aa: CASSDRGSPLHF
v_call: TRBV6-1

cdr3_aa: CASSPLGAGTLAGEQFF
v_call: TRBV28

cdr3_aa: CASRTDRELHGYTF
v_call: TRBV6-1

cdr3_aa: CASSPPRGTGGNTEAFF
v_call: TRBV7-2

cdr3_aa: CASSRRGRNSPLHF
v_call: TRBV7-9

cdr3_aa: CASSRRQGGPNEKLFF
v_call: TRBV7-9

cdr3_aa: CASTLPSAGISSYNEQFF
v_call: TRBV28

cdr3_aa: CASSENSISNQPQHF
v_call: TRBV2

cdr3_aa: CASSQVQGGHNEQFF
v_call: TRBV14

cdr3_aa: CASSLGQVSPLHF
v_call: TRBV5-6

cdr3_aa: CASSEEQIHTDTQYF
v_call: TRBV25-1

cdr3_aa: CASRTSLAGPNNEQFF
v_call: TRBV2

cdr3_aa: CASSEVTGQGTAYGYTF
v_call: TRBV28

cdr3_aa: CASSDNRGENTGELFF
v_call: TRBV18

cdr3_aa: CASSQDAGATLGETQYF
v_call: TRBV4-3

cdr3_aa: CASNPNRGQNNEQFF
v_call: TRBV28

cdr3_aa: CASSERQLASYNSPLHF
v_call: TRBV2

cdr3_aa: CASSWGADTQYF
v_call: TRBV5-1